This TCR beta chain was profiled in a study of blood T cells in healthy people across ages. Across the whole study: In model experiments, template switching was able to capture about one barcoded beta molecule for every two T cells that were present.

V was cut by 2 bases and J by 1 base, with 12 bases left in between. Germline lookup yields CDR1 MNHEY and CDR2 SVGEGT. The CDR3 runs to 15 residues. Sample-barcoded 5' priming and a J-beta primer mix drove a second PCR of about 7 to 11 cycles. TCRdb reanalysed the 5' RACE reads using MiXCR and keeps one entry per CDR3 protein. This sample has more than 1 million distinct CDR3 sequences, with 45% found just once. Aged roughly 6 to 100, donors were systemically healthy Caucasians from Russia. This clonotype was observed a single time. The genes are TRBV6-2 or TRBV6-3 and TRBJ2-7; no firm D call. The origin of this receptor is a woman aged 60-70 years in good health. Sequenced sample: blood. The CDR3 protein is CASSYEVTLSYEQYF. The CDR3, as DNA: TGTGCCAGCAGTTACGAGGTGACTCTTTCCTACGAGCAGTACTTC.